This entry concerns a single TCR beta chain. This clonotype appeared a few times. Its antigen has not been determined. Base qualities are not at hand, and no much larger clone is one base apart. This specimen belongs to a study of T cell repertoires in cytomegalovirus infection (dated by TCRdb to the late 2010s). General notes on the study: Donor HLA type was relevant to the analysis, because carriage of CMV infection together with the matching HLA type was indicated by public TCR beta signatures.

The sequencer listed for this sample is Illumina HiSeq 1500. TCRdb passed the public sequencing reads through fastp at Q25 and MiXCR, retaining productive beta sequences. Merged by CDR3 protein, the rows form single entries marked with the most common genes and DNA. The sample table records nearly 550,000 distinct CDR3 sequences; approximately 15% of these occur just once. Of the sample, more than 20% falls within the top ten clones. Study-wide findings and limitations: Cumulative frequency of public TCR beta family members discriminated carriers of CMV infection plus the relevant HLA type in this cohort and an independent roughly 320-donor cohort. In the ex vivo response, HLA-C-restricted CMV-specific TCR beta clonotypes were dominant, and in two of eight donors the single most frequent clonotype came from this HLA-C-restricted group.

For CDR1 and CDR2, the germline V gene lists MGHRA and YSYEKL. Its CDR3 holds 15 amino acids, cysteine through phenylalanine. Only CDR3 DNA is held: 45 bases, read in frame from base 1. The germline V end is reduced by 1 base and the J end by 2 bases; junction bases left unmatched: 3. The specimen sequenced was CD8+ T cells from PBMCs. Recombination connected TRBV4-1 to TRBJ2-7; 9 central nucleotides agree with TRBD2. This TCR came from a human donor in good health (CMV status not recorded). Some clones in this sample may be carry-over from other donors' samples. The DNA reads TGCGCCAGCAGCCAAGGCGGGGGGGCTCCCTACGAGCAGTACTTC. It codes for CASSQGGGAPYEQYF.